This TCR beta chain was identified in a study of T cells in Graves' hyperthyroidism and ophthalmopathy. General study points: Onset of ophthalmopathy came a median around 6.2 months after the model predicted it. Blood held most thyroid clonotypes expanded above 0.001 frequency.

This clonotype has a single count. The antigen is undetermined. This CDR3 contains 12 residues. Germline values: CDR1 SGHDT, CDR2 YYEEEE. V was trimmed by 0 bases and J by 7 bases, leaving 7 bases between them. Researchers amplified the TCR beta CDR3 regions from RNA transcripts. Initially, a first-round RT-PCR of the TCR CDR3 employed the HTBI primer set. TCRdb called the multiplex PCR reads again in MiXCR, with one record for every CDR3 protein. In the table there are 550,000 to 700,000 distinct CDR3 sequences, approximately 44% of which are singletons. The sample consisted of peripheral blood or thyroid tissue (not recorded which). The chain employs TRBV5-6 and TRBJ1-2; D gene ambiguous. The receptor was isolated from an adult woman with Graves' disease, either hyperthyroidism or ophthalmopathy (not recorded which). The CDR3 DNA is TGTGCCAGCAGCTTGGCCAGCTTTGGCTACACCTTC. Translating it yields CASSLASFGYTF.